This TCR beta chain was found in a study of T cell repertoires in cytomegalovirus infection. Study as a whole: It was the public TCR beta signatures that indicated both CMV infection and matching HLA type. Findings and limits, study-wide: CMV-specific TCR beta clonotypes restricted by HLA-C were the ones dominating the ex vivo response. The study identified carriers of CMV plus the relevant HLA from cumulative public TCR beta family frequency.

TCRdb recomputed calls from the reads with MiXCR, one row per CDR3 protein. The data hold roughly 130,000 distinct CDR3 sequences, with 7.5% to 9% observed a single time. This clonotype occurred a few times. Its antigen is not known. The sample consisted of PBMCs. This clonotype was sampled from a human donor in good health (CMV status not recorded). Some clones in this sample may be carry-over from other donors' samples.

Here the CDR3 reads CATSREYPSSYNSPLHF. The CDR3 DNA is TGTGCCACCAGCAGAGAGTATCCGAGCTCCTATAATTCACCCCTCCACTTT. The V gene is TRBV15, the J gene TRBJ1-6; D not certain. Per germline, CDR1 LNHNV and CDR2 YYDKDF (reference sequence). The CDR3 consists of 17 residues. V was clipped by 0 bases and J by 0 bases, with 9 bases between them.